This TCR beta chain emerged from a study of CD8 T cells in ankylosing spondylitis. Study-level points and caveats: Ankylosing spondylitis blood seemed to carry a telltale TCR beta motif made of eight or nine highly homologous variants. Within matched ankylosing spondylitis synovial fluid, disease-linked clones were reportedly significantly enriched. Some motif variants had been reported before (in reactive arthritis synovial fluid and blood).

This CDR3 spans 14 amino acids. CDR1 DFQATT and CDR2 SNEGSKA come from the germline V gene (reference sequence). Trimming cost V 1 base and J 4 bases; bases outside gene matches: 2. Notes on this clonotype: Its antigen is undetermined.

TCRdb reprocessed the 5' RACE reads with MiXCR, giving one entry per CDR3 protein. The repertoire includes 340,000 or so distinct CDR3 sequences, about 15% of them detected once, and 0.9% to 1.2% sits in the top ten. Sequencing used blood, either unsorted or a sorted T cell fraction (not recorded which). This receptor was obtained from a male donor with ankylosing spondylitis or in good health (not recorded which). The rearrangement uses TRBV20-1 and TRBJ2-5; the match to TRBD1 covers 11 bases. The chain's CDR3 is CSARGTGGPETQYF. CDR3 sequence (DNA): TGCAGTGCTAGAGGGACAGGGGGCCCAGAGACCCAGTACTTC.